This TCR beta chain was found in a study of shared T cell receptors in the human thymus. Repertoires were generated with immunoSEQ multiplex PCR, while TCRdb's copy carries only in-frame clones and drops some. The sample shows about 610,000 clones, more than 75% of them seen only once. The same data also contributed to another study, on human thymus T cells. That publication notes: The source of the thymus tissue was resections taken during corrective heart surgery. Among unrelated individuals, related research reported thymic repertoires that overlapped highly.

The source of this sequence is a boy in the first two years of life with a congenital heart defect. The sample taken for sequencing was thymocytes.

The CDR3 sequence is CSGGTSGFCNEQFF. The CDR3 DNA follows: TGCAGCGGAGGGACTAGCGGGTTCTGTAATGAGCAGTTCTTC. V usage is TRBV29-1 and J usage is TRBJ2-1; TRBD2 matches at 12 bases. This CDR3 comprises 14 residues. CDR1 and CDR2 (germline): SQVTM, ANQGSEA. The V gene end was trimmed by 7 bases and the J gene end by 7 bases; junction bases not matched to a gene: 8.